This passage covers 29 T cell receptor beta chains from one sample sequenced in a study of cytomegalovirus exposure and HLA in healthy donors. PCR employed 60 Vbeta and 13 Jbeta primers. Sequenced by immunoSEQ multiplex PCR; TCRdb stores in-frame clones only, minus some. The sample consists of fewer than 150,000 clones, roughly 75% of them appearing once. The sequenced material came from PBMCs. The source of these receptors is a man younger than 40 in good health and CMV-seronegative.

The chain joins TRBV15 to TRBJ1-3; D is ambiguous. Germline V gene sequence: CDR1 LNHNV, CDR2 YYDKDF (reference sequence). The CDR3 consists of 16 residues. With 2 bases removed from V and 1 base from J, the gap between germline ends came to 12 bases. The CDR3 nucleotides are TGTGCCACCAGCAGAACGTACAGCTCGTCTGGAAACACCATATATTTT. This encodes CATSRTYSSSGNTIYF.

The chain uses TRBV6-5 and TRBJ2-7; 7 bases match TRBD1. Germline V lookup: CDR1 MNHEY, CDR2 SVGAGI. The CDR3 totals 13 residues. V was pared by 2 bases and J by 6 bases, with 4 bases of the junction left unmatched. CDR3 sequence (DNA): TGTGCCAGCAGTTACCCAGGGACAGCCGAGCAGTACTTC. This translates into CASSYPGTAEQYF.

The V gene is TRBV5-8, the J gene TRBJ2-1; D may be TRBD2 (5 bases). Germline V gene data show CDR1 as SGHTS and CDR2 as YDEGEE. The germline V and J ends were trimmed by 5 bases and 1 base, with 13 bases remaining between them. The CDR3 is 15 residues long. The CDR3 reads CASSRTGVSYNEQFF. Written as DNA, the CDR3 is TGTGCCAGCAGTCGGACTGGAGTTTCCTACAATGAGCAGTTCTTC. The whole variable domain, remainder taken from reference TRBV5-8 and TRBJ2-1, is EAGVTQSPTHLIKTRGQQATLRCSPISGHTSVYWYQQALGLGLQFLLWYDEGEERNRGNFPPRFSGRQFPNYSSELNVNALELEDSALYLCASSRTGVSYNEQFFGPGTRLTVL.

The chain is built from TRBV4-1 and TRBJ2-7; D is unclear. This CDR3 region has 16 residues. Germline lookup yields CDR1 MGHRA and CDR2 YSYEKL. Trimming stripped 0 bases from V and 3 bases from J, with 15 bases between. The CDR3 DNA reads as TGCGCCAGCAGCCAAGAAGCTGGGCCCCGTGGCTACGAGCAGTACTTC. Its protein is CASSQEAGPRGYEQYF.

The chain carries TRBV18 and TRBJ2-7; D remains unclear. Trimming removed 0 bases from V and 5 bases from J, with 11 bases in between. Germline V gene sequence: CDR1 KGHSH, CDR2 LQKENI. The CDR3 extends over 14 amino acids. DNA of the CDR3: TGTGCCAGCTCACCACCTGGCCCCCCTCACGAGCAGTACTTC. Amino acids: CASSPPGPPHEQYF.

This clone came up once. V gene TRBV6-5 combines with J gene TRBJ1-6; 8 bases map to TRBD1. In germline, CDR1 is MNHEY, CDR2 SVGAGI. The V and J ends lost 6 bases and 11 bases, in that order; junction bases with no gene match: 12. This CDR3 has 15 amino acids. As DNA, the CDR3 is TGTGCCAGCAGCCGACTGACAGGGGTCGGAGCACCCCTCCACTTT. Encoded protein: CASSRLTGVGAPLHF.

This clone was picked up one time. The rearrangement links TRBV19 to TRBJ1-1; D is perhaps TRBD1 (5 bases). CDR3 length equals 13 residues. Deletions cut 3 bases from V and 6 bases from J, with 11 bases between. CDR1 is LNHDA and CDR2 is SQIVND in the germline V gene (reference sequence). The CDR3 nucleotides are TGTGCCAGTAGTATGTGGAGGGGCCCTGAAGCTTTCTTT. Translation gives CASSMWRGPEAFF.

The table lists this clone with a count of one. The rearrangement joins TRBV28 to TRBJ2-7, with D maybe TRBD2 (7 bases). The CDR3 is 14 residues long. V gave up 3 bases and J gave up 4 bases, with 13 bases separating them. Germline V gene lookup returns CDR1 MDHEN and CDR2 SYDVKM. The CDR3 sequence is CASSLGGARYEQYF. DNA for the CDR3: TGTGCCAGCAGTTTGGGGGGGGCGCGATACGAGCAGTACTTC.

This sequence joins TRBV9 and TRBJ2-2; TRBD1 aligns across 7 bases. The CDR3 has 16 amino acids. Per the germline V gene, CDR1 is SGDLS and CDR2 is YYNGEE. Trimming at V came to 4 bases and at J to 4 bases, leaving 10 bases not matched to a gene. The CDR3 region is CASSSQGGASTGELFF. The CDR3 region has the DNA TGTGCCAGCAGCTCGCAAGGGGGCGCGAGCACCGGGGAGCTGTTTTTT.

The chain combines TRBV5-6 with TRBJ2-5; TRBD1 might be the D (6 bases). The CDR3 is 14 residues long. Germline values: CDR1 SGHDT, CDR2 YYEEEE. Trimming left V 3 bases short and J 3 bases short, with 12 bases between. The CDR3 DNA sequence: TGTGCCAGCAGCTCTCGACAGGCCAAAGAGACCCAGTACTTC. This sequence encodes CASSSRQAKETQYF.

The J gene is TRBJ2-7, the V gene TRBV7-2, with D tentatively TRBD1 (6 bases). The CDR3 is 16 amino acids. Trimming cost V 4 bases and J 2 bases, with 18 bases left between them. The germline CDR1 and CDR2 sequences are SGHTA and FQGNSA. The CDR3 region is CASSYRSGQSTYEQYF. The CDR3 DNA reads as TGTGCCAGCAGCTATCGATCTGGACAGTCCACCTACGAGCAGTACTTC.

The chain links TRBV29-1 to TRBJ1-2, with 9 bases identical to TRBD1. The germline gives CDR1 SQVTM, CDR2 ANQGSEA. The trim removed 3 bases at V and 0 bases at J, leaving 5 bases unmatched. CDR3 size: 15 residues. This chain's CDR3 is CSVDTTGGPNYGYTF. As DNA, the CDR3 is TGCAGCGTTGACACGACAGGGGGACCTAACTATGGCTACACCTTC. The variable domain in full, completed from reference TRBV29-1 and TRBJ1-2, reads SAVISQKPSRDICQRGTSLTIQCQVDSQVTMMFWYRQQPGQSLTLIATANQGSEATYESGFVIDKFPISRPNLTFSTLTVSNMSPEDSSIYLCSVDTTGGPNYGYTFGSGTRLTVV.

V gene TRBV18 combines with J gene TRBJ2-2, with D perhaps matching TRBD2 (7 bases). Trimming left V 1 base short and J 6 bases short, with 12 bases between. Per the germline V gene, CDR1 is KGHSH and CDR2 is LQKENI. This CDR3 comprises 15 residues. Written as DNA, the CDR3 is TGTGCCAGCTCACCACGCGTCGGGGGGCCCGGGGAGCTGTTTTTT. Translation: CASSPRVGGPGELFF.

CDR3 sequence (DNA): TGCGCCAGCAGCTTGGGGCATGGAGGGAACACTGAAGCTTTCTTT. Its translation: CASSLGHGGNTEAFF. The chain employs TRBV5-1 and TRBJ1-1; D uncertain. The germline V gene encodes CDR1 SGHRS and CDR2 YFSETQ. The CDR3 is 15 residues long. Trimming pared 0 bases from V and 1 base from J, leaving 10 bases between.

V is TRBV28 and J is TRBJ1-1; the match to TRBD1 covers 7 bases. Germline CDR1 and CDR2: MDHEN and SYDVKM. The CDR3 covers 13 residues. V dropped 8 bases and J dropped 1; count of bases not matched to a gene: 4. This CDR3 reads CASLQGTNTEAFF. CDR3 coding DNA: TGTGCCAGCTTACAGGGGACGAACACTGAAGCTTTCTTT. Complete variable domain (other parts from reference TRBV28 and TRBJ1-1): DVKVTQSSRYLVKRTGEKVFLECVQDMDHENMFWYRQDPGLGLRLIYFSYDVKMKEKGDIPEGYSVSREKKERFSLILESASTNQTSMYLCASLQGTNTEAFFGQGTRLTVV.

This chain connects TRBV5-1 to TRBJ1-3; the match to TRBD1 covers 8 bases. CDR3 length equals 17 residues. V lost 3 bases, J lost 3 bases, and 11 bases stayed unmatched. Per germline, CDR1 SGHRS and CDR2 YFSETQ. This CDR3 is CASSWDPQDRVGNTIYF. Written as DNA, the CDR3 is TGCGCCAGCAGCTGGGATCCTCAGGACAGGGTTGGAAACACCATATATTTT.

The chain joins TRBV7-8 to TRBJ1-4; 8 bases agree with TRBD1. V was clipped by 3 bases and J by 8 bases; unmatched bases: 8. The CDR3 covers 15 residues. Germline CDR1 is SGHVS and CDR2 is FQNEAQ. Here the CDR3 reads CASSLPQGGREKLFF. The DNA of the CDR3 is TGTGCCAGCAGCTTGCCACAGGGGGGTAGAGAAAAACTGTTTTTT.

The chain uses TRBV19 and TRBJ1-1, with D possibly TRBD1 on 6 matching bases. Germline V gives CDR1 LNHDA, CDR2 SQIVND (reference sequence). The CDR3 contains 14 residues. V was clipped by 3 bases and J by 5 bases, with 13 bases between them. The CDR3 DNA follows: TGTGCCAGTAGTATTTCAGGGGATAGGACTGAAGCTTTCTTT. The encoded protein is CASSISGDRTEAFF.

There are a few counts of this clone. This chain joins TRBV6-1 and TRBJ2-7, with 7 bases that match TRBD2. The germline V gene encodes CDR1 MNHNS and CDR2 SASEGT. This CDR3 contains 15 residues. V shed 4 bases and J 7 bases; nucleotides not matched to a gene: 13. The CDR3 region has the DNA TGTGCCAGCAGTGGGGGGAGGGGCGTAGACTCGGAGCAGTACTTC. The encoded protein is CASSGGRGVDSEQYF.

This chain links TRBV15 with TRBJ1-2; tentative D call: TRBD1 (5 bases). CDR1 and CDR2 from the germline V gene are LNHNV and YYDKDF (reference sequence). The V end was cut by 0 bases, the J end by 8 bases, with 19 bases between. The CDR3 contains 16 residues. In nucleotides, the CDR3 is TGTGCCACCAGCAGAGATCTTCCCGACAGCACGTCGGGCTACACCTTC. The encoded protein is CATSRDLPDSTSGYTF.

This rearrangement joins TRBV4-2 to TRBJ2-3; 8 nucleotides line up with TRBD1. This CDR3 region has 16 residues. Looked up from germline, CDR1 is LGHNA and CDR2 is YNFKEQ. The junction had 8 bases not matched to a gene; V was cut back by 4 bases and J by 2 bases. CDR3 DNA: TGTGCCAGCAGCCCTATGCTGGACAGGGACACAGATACGCAGTATTTT. Protein product: CASSPMLDRDTDTQYF.

The rearrangement links TRBV27 to TRBJ1-1; 9 nucleotides match TRBD1. The trim removed 4 bases at V and 7 bases at J, leaving 7 bases unmatched. CDR1 and CDR2 from the germline V gene are MNHEY and SMNVEV (reference sequence). The CDR3 consists of 14 residues. The CDR3 sequence is CASSWGDRVIEAFF. The CDR3 DNA sequence: TGTGCCAGCAGTTGGGGGGACAGGGTAATTGAAGCTTTCTTT.

V and J are TRBV29-1 and TRBJ1-5; the D gene is possibly TRBD1 (5 bases). The CDR3 extends over 12 amino acids. Germline assignment: CDR1 SQVTM and CDR2 ANQGSEA. V was cut by 4 bases and J by 3 bases, with 7 bases left in between. The CDR3 DNA follows: TGCAGCGTTGGACAGCACAATCAGCCCCAGCATTTT. As protein: CSVGQHNQPQHF.

The chain links TRBV19 to TRBJ2-2; D is possibly TRBD2 (5 bases). The CDR3 spans 14 residues. Deletions cut 2 bases from V and 7 bases from J, with 11 bases between. CDR1 is LNHDA and CDR2 is SQIVND in the germline V gene (reference sequence). Here the CDR3 reads CASSISRVGGELFF. CDR3 nucleotide sequence: TGTGCCAGTAGTATATCGAGGGTTGGCGGGGAGCTGTTTTTT.

This chain uses TRBV6-1 with TRBJ1-5, with TRBD1 matching 10 bases. The germline V gene encodes CDR1 MNHNS and CDR2 SASEGT. V lost 9 bases and J lost 6; bases outside the gene matches: 11. This CDR3 is 15 amino acids long. The CDR3 nucleotides are TGTGCCAGTAGTAGACAGGGGGCGCGAGGTCAGCCCCAGCATTTT. The encoded protein is CASSRQGARGQPQHF.

The chain couples TRBV2 to TRBJ2-1; D might be TRBD1 (9 bases). V was shortened by 5 bases and J by 5 bases, with 16 bases between the two germline ends. There are 15 residues in the CDR3. Germline loops: CDR1 SNHLY, CDR2 FYNNEI. DNA of the CDR3: TGTGCCAGCAGTTGGCGGGGGGACAGGGACAATGAGCAGTTCTTC. Translating it yields CASSWRGDRDNEQFF. The full variable domain, completed using reference TRBV2 and TRBJ2-1, is EPEVTQTPSHQVTQMGQEVILRCVPISNHLYFYWYRQILGQKVEFLVSFYNNEISEKSEIFDDQFSVERPDGSNFTLKIRSTKLEDSAMYFCASSWRGDRDNEQFFGPGTRLTVL.

CDR3 in amino acids: CASSEGDREEKLFF. DNA of the CDR3: TGTGCCAGCTCAGAGGGGGACAGGGAGGAAAAACTGTTTTTT. The rearrangement joins TRBV18 to TRBJ1-4, with 9 bases identical to TRBD1. The V segment lost 5 bases and the J segment 8 bases; nucleotides outside the gene matches: 6. The V gene's germline CDR1 is KGHSH and CDR2 LQKENI. This CDR3 has 14 amino acids.

The chain recombines TRBV18 with TRBJ1-1, with no clear D. This CDR3 comprises 14 residues. The germline V gene has CDR1 KGHSH and CDR2 LQKENI. The ends were cut back, 3 bases at V and 1 base at J, with 9 bases in the middle. CDR3 residues: CASSPSRWNTEAFF. The CDR3 bases are TGTGCCAGCTCACCCTCGAGGTGGAACACTGAAGCTTTCTTT.

This rearrangement joins TRBV28 to TRBJ1-5, with 9 nucleotides matching TRBD1. V lost 2 bases, J lost 3 bases, and 5 bases stayed unmatched. Germline lookup yields CDR1 MDHEN and CDR2 SYDVKM. The CDR3 has 16 residues. The CDR3 protein is CASSLRGQGDNQPQHF. For the CDR3, the DNA is TGTGCCAGCAGTTTACGGGGACAGGGAGACAATCAGCCCCAGCATTTT. Looking up the rest from reference TRBV28 and TRBJ1-5 gives the full variable domain: DVKVTQSSRYLVKRTGEKVFLECVQDMDHENMFWYRQDPGLGLRLIYFSYDVKMKEKGDIPEGYSVSREKKERFSLILESASTNQTSMYLCASSLRGQGDNQPQHFGDGTRLSIL.